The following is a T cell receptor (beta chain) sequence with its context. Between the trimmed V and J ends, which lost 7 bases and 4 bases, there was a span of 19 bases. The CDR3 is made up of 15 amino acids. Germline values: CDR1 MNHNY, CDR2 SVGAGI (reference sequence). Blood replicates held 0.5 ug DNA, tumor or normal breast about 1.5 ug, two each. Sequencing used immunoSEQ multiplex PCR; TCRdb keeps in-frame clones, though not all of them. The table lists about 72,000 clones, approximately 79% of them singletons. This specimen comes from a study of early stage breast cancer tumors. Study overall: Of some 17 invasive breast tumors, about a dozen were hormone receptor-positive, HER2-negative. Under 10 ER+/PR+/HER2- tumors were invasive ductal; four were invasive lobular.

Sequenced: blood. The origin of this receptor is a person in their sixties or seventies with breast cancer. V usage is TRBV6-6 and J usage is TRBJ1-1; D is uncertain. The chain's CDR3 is CASTPPGKVGTEAFF. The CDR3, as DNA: TGTGCCAGCACCCCTCCAGGAAAGGTGGGCACTGAAGCTTTCTTT.